The rows below give T cell receptor beta chains drawn from one sample of a study of T-cell memory formation after mild COVID-19. MiXCR, applied by TCRdb to the 5' RACE reads, yields one record per CDR3 protein. Of approximately 190,000 distinct CDR3 sequences in the sample, around 16% are singletons; the top ten hold 2.4%. The sample taken for sequencing was PBMCs or a T cell subset sorted from them (not recorded which). The receptors come from an adult woman who had mild COVID-19 (a few samples of this study predate the infection). Cell type and time point are not known. Both conserved end residues are part of each CDR3. The order of the fields is CDR3 length, V gene, clone size, D gene, J gene, CDR3 DNA, CDR3 protein. A D gene is named only where the DNA matches it firmly. The size entry is marked missing in some rows and otherwise reads once, few, many or a size class.

12	TRBV29-1	.	.	TRBJ1-2	TGCAGCGTTGCTGGGCCTAACTATGGCTACACCTTC	CSVAGPNYGYTF
16	TRBV27	.	.	TRBJ2-7	TGTGCCAGCAGTAGAGTGCTCCCACGGGACTCCTACGAGCAGTACTTC	CASSRVLPRDSYEQYF
18	TRBV10-2	.	.	TRBJ1-5	TGCGCCAGCAGTGAGTCGACCTTTAGGCAGGCCTCCGGGCAGCCCCAGCATTTT	CASSESTFRQASGQPQHF
12	TRBV5-1	.	TRBD1	TRBJ2-1	TGCGCCAGCAGTTACAGGGGTGATGAGCAGTTCTTC	CASSYRGDEQFF
16	TRBV5-5	few	.	TRBJ1-6	TGTGCCAGCAGCCTCCGACGGGGTTCCTATAATTCACCCCTCCACTTT	CASSLRRGSYNSPLHF
17	TRBV5-1	few	TRBD1	TRBJ2-1	TGCGCCAGCAGCTTGGAGATGGGACAGGGTAATAACAATGAGCAGTTCTTC	CASSLEMGQGNNNEQFF
15	TRBV15	few	.	TRBJ1-6	TGTGCCACCAGCAGAGATACAAACAAGGCTTCACCCCTCCACTTT	CATSRDTNKASPLHF
13	TRBV24-1	.	.	TRBJ1-5	TGTGCCACCAGTGAAGGGGGCAATCAGCCCCAGCATTTT	CATSEGGNQPQHF
14	TRBV25-1	.	.	TRBJ1-5	TGTGCCAGCAGCCCCAGGGGTAGCAATCAGCCCCAGCATTTT	CASSPRGSNQPQHF
14	TRBV19	.	.	TRBJ1-5	TGTGCCAGCACCCCCGGACAGAAACATCAGCCCCAGCATTTT	CASTPGQKHQPQHF
16	TRBV12-3/TRBV12-4	.	TRBD1	TRBJ2-2	TGTGCCAGCGTGCTCCGAACCGGGACAGGGCCCGGGGAGCTGTTTTTT	CASVLRTGTGPGELFF
15	TRBV12-3/TRBV12-4	few	.	TRBJ1-3	TGTGCCAGCACCATAAGGTCAGGGTCTGGAAACACCATATATTTT	CASTIRSGSGNTIYF
15	TRBV6-2/TRBV6-3	.	TRBD2	TRBJ2-7	TGTGCCAGCAGTTACTCGGGCGGGAGATCTTTTGAGCAGTACTTC	CASSYSGGRSFEQYF
14	TRBV12-3/TRBV12-4	.	.	TRBJ1-5	TGTGCCAGCAGACCCGATTCAAGCTATCAGCCCCAGCATTTT	CASRPDSSYQPQHF
16	TRBV5-1	.	.	TRBJ2-7	TGCGCCAGCAGCGTACTAGACAGCACCACAGCTACGAGGCAGTACTTC	CASSVLDSTTATRQYF
14	TRBV20-1	few	TRBD1	TRBJ1-1	TGCAGTGCATCGCACAGGGGGCTGGGCACTGAAGCTTTCTTT	CSASHRGLGTEAFF
13	TRBV4-3	few	.	TRBJ1-5	TGCGCCAGCAGCCAAGTTTTACGGCAGCCCCAGCATTTT	CASSQVLRQPQHF
16	TRBV18	.	.	TRBJ1-2	TGTGCCAGCTCACGAGGACAGTCTGGTCAGGCGGATGGCTACACCTTC	CASSRGQSGQADGYTF
16	TRBV12-3/TRBV12-4	.	TRBD2	TRBJ2-1	TGTGCCAGCAGTTTCGGGACTAGCGGGATTGGACATGAGCAGTTCTTC	CASSFGTSGIGHEQFF
17	TRBV4-2	.	TRBD2	TRBJ2-1	TGTGCCAGCAGCCAAGATTTACTAGCGGGAGGGCCAGATGAGCAGTTCTTC	CASSQDLLAGGPDEQFF
16	TRBV7-2	.	.	TRBJ2-3	TGTGCCAGCAGCTTAGTCGGACAGCCGAGCACAGATACGCAGTATTTT	CASSLVGQPSTDTQYF
17	TRBV15	.	.	TRBJ1-5	TGTGCCACCAGCAGAGGAGGGTCGTCGAAATCCAATCAGCCCCAGCATTTT	CATSRGGSSKSNQPQHF
14	TRBV5-1	few	.	TRBJ2-5	TGCGCCAGCAGCAAGAGGAGGGGAGGAGAGACCCAGTACTTC	CASSKRRGGETQYF
14	TRBV29-1	.	.	TRBJ1-1	TGCAGCGTTGGGGATTTGTGGGGGGGGACTGAAGCTTTCTTT	CSVGDLWGGTEAFF
13	TRBV4-2	few	TRBD2	TRBJ2-5	TGTGCCAGCAGCACGGGGGGTCCGGAGACCCAGTACTTC	CASSTGGPETQYF
19	TRBV15	few	TRBD1	TRBJ1-3	TGTGCCACCAGCAGAGATCTGGGGGGACAGGGCTCCTCTGGAAACACCATATATTTT	CATSRDLGGQGSSGNTIYF
12	TRBV29-1	.	TRBD1	TRBJ2-2	TGCAGCGTGGACAGGGAGACCGGGGAGCTGTTTTTT	CSVDRETGELFF
17	TRBV5-5	many	TRBD2	TRBJ2-1	TGTGCCAGCAGCTTGGGCCAATCTAGCGGGGGGGCCGATGAGCAGTTCTTC	CASSLGQSSGGADEQFF
15	TRBV20-1	.	TRBD1	TRBJ2-7	TGCAGTGCTAGAGATCTGGGACAGGGTAACTACGAGCAGTACTTC	CSARDLGQGNYEQYF
16	TRBV6-1	once	.	TRBJ2-7	TGTGCCAGCAGTGATCCCCGGACGTACCTCTCCTACGAGCAGTACTTC	CASSDPRTYLSYEQYF
14	TRBV12-3/TRBV12-4	.	TRBD1	TRBJ1-2	TGTGCCAGCAGTTTACAGGGGGCGATCGATGGCTACACCTTC	CASSLQGAIDGYTF
14	TRBV11-3	.	.	TRBJ2-1	TGTGCCAGCTGCCCCGACTCCGGGCGCAATGAGCAGTTCTTC	CASCPDSGRNEQFF
14	TRBV9	many	TRBD1	TRBJ2-5	TGTGCCAGCAGCGTCGGGACAGTAAAAGAGACCCAGTACTTC	CASSVGTVKETQYF
16	TRBV4-3	.	.	TRBJ2-7	TGCGCCAGCAGCCAAGAATGGGTCAGCGGATCCTACGAGCAGTACTTC	CASSQEWVSGSYEQYF
16	TRBV5-5	few	.	TRBJ2-6	TGTGCCACCAGAAAGGGGGGGCCCTCTGGGGCCAACGTCCTGACTTTC	CATRKGGPSGANVLTF
15	TRBV7-6	few	.	TRBJ2-3	TGTGCCAGCAGCCACAGTCGGGACTCAAGAGATACGCAGTATTTT	CASSHSRDSRDTQYF
15	TRBV20-1	.	.	TRBJ1-3	TGCAGTGCTAGAAGGCGGGGGGCAGGTGGAAACACCATATATTTT	CSARRRGAGGNTIYF
18	TRBV5-1	.	TRBD2	TRBJ2-3	TGCGCCAGCAGGTCCGGGACTAGCGGGAATTTGGACACAGATACGCAGTATTTT	CASRSGTSGNLDTDTQYF
14	TRBV29-1	.	.	TRBJ1-1	TGCAGCGTTGAACGGAGGGGCGGGGGGACTGAAGCTTTCTTT	CSVERRGGGTEAFF
15	TRBV2	many	.	TRBJ1-5	TGTGCCAGCAGTCCAGCTACCTTTAGCAATCAGCCCCAGCATTTT	CASSPATFSNQPQHF
17	TRBV6-1	.	.	TRBJ2-5	TGTGCCAGCAGTGATTCCGCCAGGGTTACGCCCCAAGAGACCCAGTACTTC	CASSDSARVTPQETQYF
13	TRBV20-1	.	.	TRBJ2-3	TGCAGTGCTAGATCCCCTCATACGGATACGCAGTATTTT	CSARSPHTDTQYF
15	TRBV15	few	TRBD1	TRBJ2-7	TGTGCCACCAGAGGACCGGGACAGGGCAAAGGGGAGCAGTACTTC	CATRGPGQGKGEQYF
15	TRBV12-3/TRBV12-4	few	TRBD1	TRBJ1-3	TGTGCCAGCAGTTTAGGGAAGACAGGGGGCCACACCATATATTTT	CASSLGKTGGHTIYF
15	TRBV7-8	.	TRBD1	TRBJ2-4	TGTGCCAGCAGCCTGGACAGGGTAACCAAAAACATTCAGTACTTC	CASSLDRVTKNIQYF
13	TRBV7-9	.	.	TRBJ1-1	TGTGCCAGCAGCGCAGACAGCTACACTGAAGCTTTCTTT	CASSADSYTEAFF